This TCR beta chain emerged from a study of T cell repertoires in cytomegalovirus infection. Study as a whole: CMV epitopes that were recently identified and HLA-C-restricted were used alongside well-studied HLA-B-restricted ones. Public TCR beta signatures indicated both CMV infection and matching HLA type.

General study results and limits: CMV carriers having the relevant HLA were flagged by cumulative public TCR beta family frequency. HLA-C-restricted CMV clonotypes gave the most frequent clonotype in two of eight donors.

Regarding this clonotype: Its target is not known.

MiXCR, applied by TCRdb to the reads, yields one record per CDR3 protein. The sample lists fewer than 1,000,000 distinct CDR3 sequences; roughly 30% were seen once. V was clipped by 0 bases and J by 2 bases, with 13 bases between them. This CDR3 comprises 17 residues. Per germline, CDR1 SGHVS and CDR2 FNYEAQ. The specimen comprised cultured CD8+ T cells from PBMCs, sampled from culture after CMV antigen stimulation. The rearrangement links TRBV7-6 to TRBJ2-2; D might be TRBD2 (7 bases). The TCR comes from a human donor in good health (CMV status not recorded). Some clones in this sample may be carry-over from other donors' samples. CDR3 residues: CASSLAEGGTNTGELFF. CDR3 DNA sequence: TGTGCCAGCAGCTTAGCTGAGGGGGGGACTAACACCGGGGAGCTGTTTTTT.